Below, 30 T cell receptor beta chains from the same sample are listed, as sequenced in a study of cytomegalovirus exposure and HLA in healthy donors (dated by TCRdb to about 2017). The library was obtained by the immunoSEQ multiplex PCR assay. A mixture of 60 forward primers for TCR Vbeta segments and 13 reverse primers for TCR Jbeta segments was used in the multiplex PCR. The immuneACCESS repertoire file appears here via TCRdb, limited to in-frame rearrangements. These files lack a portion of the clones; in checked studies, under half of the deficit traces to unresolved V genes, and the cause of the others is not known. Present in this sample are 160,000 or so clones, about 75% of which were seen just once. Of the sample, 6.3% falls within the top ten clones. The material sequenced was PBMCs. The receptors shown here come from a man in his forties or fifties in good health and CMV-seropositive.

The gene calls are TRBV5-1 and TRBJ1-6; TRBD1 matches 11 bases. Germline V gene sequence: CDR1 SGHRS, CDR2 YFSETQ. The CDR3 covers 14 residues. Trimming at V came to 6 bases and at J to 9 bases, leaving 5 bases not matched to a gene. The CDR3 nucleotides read TGCGCCAGCACCGATGGGACAGGGGGTTCACCCCTCCACTTT. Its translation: CASTDGTGGSPLHF.

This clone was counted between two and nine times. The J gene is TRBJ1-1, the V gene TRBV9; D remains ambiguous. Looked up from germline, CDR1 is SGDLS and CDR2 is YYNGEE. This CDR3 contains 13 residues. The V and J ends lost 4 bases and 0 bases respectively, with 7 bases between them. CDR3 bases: TGTGCCAGCAGCCTTACATTGAACACTGAAGCTTTCTTT. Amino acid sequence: CASSLTLNTEAFF.

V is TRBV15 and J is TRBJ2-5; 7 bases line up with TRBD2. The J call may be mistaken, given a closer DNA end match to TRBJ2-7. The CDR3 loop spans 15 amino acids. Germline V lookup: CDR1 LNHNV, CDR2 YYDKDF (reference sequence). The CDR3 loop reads CATSRDYGGTYEQYF. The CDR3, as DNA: TGTGCCACCAGCAGAGATTACGGGGGGACCTACGAGCAGTACTTC.

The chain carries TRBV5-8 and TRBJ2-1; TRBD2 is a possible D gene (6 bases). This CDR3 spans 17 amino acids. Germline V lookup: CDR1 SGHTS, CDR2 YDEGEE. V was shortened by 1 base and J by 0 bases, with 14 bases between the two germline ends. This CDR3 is CASSLRSAGNSYNEQFF. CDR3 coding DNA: TGTGCCAGCAGCTTGCGATCGGCGGGAAACTCCTACAATGAGCAGTTCTTC.

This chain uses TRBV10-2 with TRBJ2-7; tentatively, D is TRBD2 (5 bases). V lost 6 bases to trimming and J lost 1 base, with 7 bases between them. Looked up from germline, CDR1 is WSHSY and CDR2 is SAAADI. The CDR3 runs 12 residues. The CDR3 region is CASRGSSYEQYF. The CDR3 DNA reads TGCGCCAGCAGGGGGAGTTCCTACGAGCAGTACTTC.

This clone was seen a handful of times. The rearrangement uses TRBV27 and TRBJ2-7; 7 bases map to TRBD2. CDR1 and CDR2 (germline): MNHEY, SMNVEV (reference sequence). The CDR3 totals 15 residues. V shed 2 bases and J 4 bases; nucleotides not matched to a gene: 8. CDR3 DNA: TGTGCCAGCAGTTTAATTGGCGGGAGTATTTACGAGCAGTACTTC. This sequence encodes CASSLIGGSIYEQYF.

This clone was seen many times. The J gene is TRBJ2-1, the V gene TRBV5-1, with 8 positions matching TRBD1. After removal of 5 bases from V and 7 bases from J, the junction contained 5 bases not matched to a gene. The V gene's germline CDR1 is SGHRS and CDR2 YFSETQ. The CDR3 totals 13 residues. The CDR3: CASRETGDNEQFF. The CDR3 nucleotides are TGCGCCAGCAGAGAGACAGGGGATAATGAGCAGTTCTTC.

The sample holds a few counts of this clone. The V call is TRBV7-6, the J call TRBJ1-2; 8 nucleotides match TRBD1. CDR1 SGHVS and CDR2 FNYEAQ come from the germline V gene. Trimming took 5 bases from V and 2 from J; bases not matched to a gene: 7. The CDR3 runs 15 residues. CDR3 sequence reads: CASSGTGTGNYGYTF. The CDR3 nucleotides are TGTGCCAGCAGCGGAACCGGGACAGGAAACTATGGCTACACCTTC.

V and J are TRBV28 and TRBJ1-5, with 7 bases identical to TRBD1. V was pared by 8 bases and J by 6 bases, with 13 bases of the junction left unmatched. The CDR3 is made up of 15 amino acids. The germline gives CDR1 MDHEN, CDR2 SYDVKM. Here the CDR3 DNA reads TGTGCCAGCTGCCCTGGACCTGGACAGGCTCAGCCCCAGCATTTT. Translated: CASCPGPGQAQPQHF. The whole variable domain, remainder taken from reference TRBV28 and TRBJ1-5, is DVKVTQSSRYLVKRTGEKVFLECVQDMDHENMFWYRQDPGLGLRLIYFSYDVKMKEKGDIPEGYSVSREKKERFSLILESASTNQTSMYLCASCPGPGQAQPQHFGDGTRLSIL.

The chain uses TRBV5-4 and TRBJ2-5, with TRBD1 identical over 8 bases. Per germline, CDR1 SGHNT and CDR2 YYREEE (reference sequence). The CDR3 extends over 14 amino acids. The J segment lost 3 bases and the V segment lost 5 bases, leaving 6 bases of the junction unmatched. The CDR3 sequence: CASRIPGQEETQYF. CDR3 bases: TGTGCCAGCAGGATCCCGGGACAGGAAGAGACCCAGTACTTC.

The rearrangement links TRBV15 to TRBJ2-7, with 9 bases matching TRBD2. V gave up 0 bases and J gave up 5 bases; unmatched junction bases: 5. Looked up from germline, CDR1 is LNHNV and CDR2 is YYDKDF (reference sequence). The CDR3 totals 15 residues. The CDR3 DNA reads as TGTGCCACCAGCAGAGATAGGACTAGCGAACACGAGCAGTACTTC. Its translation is CATSRDRTSEHEQYF.

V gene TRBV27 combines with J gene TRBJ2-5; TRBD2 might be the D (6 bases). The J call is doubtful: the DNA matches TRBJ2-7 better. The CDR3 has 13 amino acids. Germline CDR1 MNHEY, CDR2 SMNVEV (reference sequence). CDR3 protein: CASTRGSPYEQYF. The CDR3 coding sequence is TGTGCCAGCACTCGGGGGAGTCCCTACGAGCAGTACTTC.

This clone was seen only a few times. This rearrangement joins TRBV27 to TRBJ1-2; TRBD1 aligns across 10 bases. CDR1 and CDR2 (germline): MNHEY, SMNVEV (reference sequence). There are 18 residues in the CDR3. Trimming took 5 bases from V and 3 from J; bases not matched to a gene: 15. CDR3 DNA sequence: TGTGCCAGCAGTCCGATCAATATCCTGACAGGGGGCGACTATGGCTACACCTTC. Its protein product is CASSPINILTGGDYGYTF.

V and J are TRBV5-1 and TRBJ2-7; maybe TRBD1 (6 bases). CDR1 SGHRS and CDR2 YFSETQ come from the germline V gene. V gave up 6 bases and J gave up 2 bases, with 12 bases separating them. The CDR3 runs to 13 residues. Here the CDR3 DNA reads TGCGCCAGCACCCTGACAGGTGCCTACGAGCAGTACTTC. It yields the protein CASTLTGAYEQYF.

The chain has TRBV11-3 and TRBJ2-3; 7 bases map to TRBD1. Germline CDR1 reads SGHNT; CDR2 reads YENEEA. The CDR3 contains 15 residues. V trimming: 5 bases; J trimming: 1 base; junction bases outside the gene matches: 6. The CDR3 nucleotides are TGTGCCAGCAGCGTGACAGGGCAGGGCACAGATACGCAGTATTTT. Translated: CASSVTGQGTDTQYF.

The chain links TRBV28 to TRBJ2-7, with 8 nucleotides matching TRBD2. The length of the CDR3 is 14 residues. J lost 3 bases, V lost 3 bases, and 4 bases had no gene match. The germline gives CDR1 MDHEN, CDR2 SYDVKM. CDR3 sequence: CASSLAGGNYEQYF. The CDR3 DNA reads TGTGCCAGCAGTTTGGCGGGAGGTAACTACGAGCAGTACTTC.

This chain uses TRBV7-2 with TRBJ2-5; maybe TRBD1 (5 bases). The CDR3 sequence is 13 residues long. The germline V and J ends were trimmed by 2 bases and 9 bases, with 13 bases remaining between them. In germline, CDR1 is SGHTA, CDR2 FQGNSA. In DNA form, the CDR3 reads TGTGCCAGCAGCTTAAATGGGCAGGGTGCCCAGTACTTC. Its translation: CASSLNGQGAQYF.

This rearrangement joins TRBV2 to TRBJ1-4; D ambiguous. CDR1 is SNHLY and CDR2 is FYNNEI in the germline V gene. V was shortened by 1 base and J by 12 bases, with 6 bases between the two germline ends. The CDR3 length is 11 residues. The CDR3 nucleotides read TGTGCCAGCAGTGAAGTGTCCGAACTGTTTTTT. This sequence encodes CASSEVSELFF.

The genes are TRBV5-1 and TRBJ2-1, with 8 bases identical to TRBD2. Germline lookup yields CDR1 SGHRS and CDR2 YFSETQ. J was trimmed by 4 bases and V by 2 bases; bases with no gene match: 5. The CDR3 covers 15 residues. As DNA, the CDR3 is TGCGCCAGCAGCTTCGGGCGGGAGGCATACAATGAGCAGTTCTTC. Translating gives CASSFGREAYNEQFF. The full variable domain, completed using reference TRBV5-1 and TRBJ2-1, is KAGVTQTPRYLIKTRGQQVTLSCSPISGHRSVSWYQQTPGQGLQFLFEYFSETQRNKGNFPGRFSGRQFSNSRSEMNVSTLELGDSALYLCASSFGREAYNEQFFGPGTRLTVL.

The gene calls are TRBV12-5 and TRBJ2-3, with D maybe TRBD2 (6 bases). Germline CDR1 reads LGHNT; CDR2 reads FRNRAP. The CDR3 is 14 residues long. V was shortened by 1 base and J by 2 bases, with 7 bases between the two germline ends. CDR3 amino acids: CASGLASATDTQYF. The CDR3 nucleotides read TGTGCTAGTGGTTTGGCTAGCGCCACAGATACGCAGTATTTT.

This CDR3 is CASRPRGGDNEQFF. CDR3 DNA: TGTGCCAGCAGACCTCGGGGGGGGGACAATGAGCAGTTCTTC. The gene calls are TRBV7-9 and TRBJ2-1, with 8 bases fitting TRBD2. The CDR3 extends over 14 amino acids. CDR1 SEHNR and CDR2 FQNEAQ come from the germline V gene (reference sequence). V shed 6 bases and J 5 bases; nucleotides not matched to a gene: 6.

The CDR3 coding sequence is TGTGCCAGCAGTGAATCGGGGGTCGAGCAGTACTTC. It codes for CASSESGVEQYF. V and J are TRBV2 and TRBJ2-7; D perhaps matches TRBD2 (6 bases). Germline CDR1 is SNHLY and CDR2 is FYNNEI. This CDR3 has 12 amino acids. The V gene lost 2 bases and the J gene lost 6 bases, with 8 bases spanning the gap.

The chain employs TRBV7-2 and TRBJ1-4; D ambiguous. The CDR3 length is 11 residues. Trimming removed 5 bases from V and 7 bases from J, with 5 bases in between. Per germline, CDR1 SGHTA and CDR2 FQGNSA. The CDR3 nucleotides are TGTGCCAGCAGCCGCAGTGAAAAACTGTTTTTT. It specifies CASSRSEKLFF.

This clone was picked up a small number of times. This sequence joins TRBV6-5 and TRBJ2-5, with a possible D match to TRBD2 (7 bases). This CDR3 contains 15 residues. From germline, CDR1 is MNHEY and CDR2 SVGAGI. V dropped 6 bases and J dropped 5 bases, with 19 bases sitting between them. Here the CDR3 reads CASRGGADGGETQYF. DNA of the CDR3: TGTGCCAGCAGGGGGGGGGCGGACGGAGGGGAGACCCAGTACTTC.

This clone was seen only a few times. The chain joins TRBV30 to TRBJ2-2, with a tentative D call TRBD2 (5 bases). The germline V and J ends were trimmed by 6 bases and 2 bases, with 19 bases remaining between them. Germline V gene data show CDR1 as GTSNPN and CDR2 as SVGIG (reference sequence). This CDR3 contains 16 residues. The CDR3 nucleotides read TGTGCCTGTGGGTCCAGTGGGAGACCCAACACCGGGGAGCTGTTTTTT. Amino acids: CACGSSGRPNTGELFF.

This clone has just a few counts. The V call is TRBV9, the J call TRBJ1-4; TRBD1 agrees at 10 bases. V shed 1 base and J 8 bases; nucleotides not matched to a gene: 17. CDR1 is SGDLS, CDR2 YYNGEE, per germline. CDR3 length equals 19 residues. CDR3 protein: CASSVSTPHPTGGTEKLFF. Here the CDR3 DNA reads TGTGCCAGCAGCGTATCCACCCCCCATCCGACAGGGGGCACCGAAAAACTGTTTTTT.

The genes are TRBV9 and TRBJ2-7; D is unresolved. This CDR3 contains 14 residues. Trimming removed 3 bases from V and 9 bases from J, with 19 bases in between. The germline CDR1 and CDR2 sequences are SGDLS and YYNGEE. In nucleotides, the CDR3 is TGTGCCAGCAGCGCGCGAGATACCAACCTAGGGCAGTACTTC. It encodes CASSARDTNLGQYF.

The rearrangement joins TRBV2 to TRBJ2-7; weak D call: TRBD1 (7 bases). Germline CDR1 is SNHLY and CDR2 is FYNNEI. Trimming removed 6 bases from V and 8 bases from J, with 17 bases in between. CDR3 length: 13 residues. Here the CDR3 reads CASRGTAGGQQYF. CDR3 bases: TGTGCCAGCAGGGGTACCGCAGGGGGGCAGCAGTACTTC.

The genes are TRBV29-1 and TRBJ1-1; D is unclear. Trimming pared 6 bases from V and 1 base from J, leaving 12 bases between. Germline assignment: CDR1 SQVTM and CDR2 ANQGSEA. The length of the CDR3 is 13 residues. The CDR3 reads CSVRPEGNTEAFF. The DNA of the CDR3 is TGCAGCGTCCGACCCGAGGGGAACACTGAAGCTTTCTTT.

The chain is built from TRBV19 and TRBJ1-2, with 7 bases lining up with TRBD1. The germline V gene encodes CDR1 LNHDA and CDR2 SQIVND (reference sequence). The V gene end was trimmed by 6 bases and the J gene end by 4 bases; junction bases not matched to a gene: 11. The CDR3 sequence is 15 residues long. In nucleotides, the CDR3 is TGTGCCAGTAGCACGACCGACAGGGTGGGCTATGGCTACACCTTC. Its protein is CASSTTDRVGYGYTF.